This TCR beta chain is drawn from a study of blood T cell repertoires in COVID-19. Study as a whole: T cells, B-cell-depleted T cells, or PBMCs supplied cDNA or gDNA.

Per germline, CDR1 SGHAT and CDR2 FQNNGV. The CDR3 extends over 16 amino acids. Trimming took off 2 bases at V and 0 bases at J, with 12 bases between the two ends. During active infection, Seattle patients enrolled and were then monitored through disease. TCRdb's copy holds only in-frame clones and misses some; the assay was immunoSEQ multiplex PCR. The sample has tens of thousands of clones, 80% to 95% seen once. This TCR was sampled from a man aged 45-65 years with COVID-19, enrolled during active disease. The chain joins TRBV11-2 to TRBJ2-3; D might be TRBD1 (5 bases). The material sequenced was peripheral blood. The DNA of the CDR3 is TGTGCCAGCAGCTTATGGCAGGGCGTGAGCACAGATACGCAGTATTTT. Translating gives CASSLWQGVSTDTQYF. Using reference TRBV11-2 and TRBJ2-3 for the parts outside the CDR3, the full variable domain is EAGVAQSPRYKIIEKRQSVAFWCNPISGHATLYWYQQILGQGPKLLIQFQNNGVVDDSQLPKDRFSAERLKGVDSTLKIQPAKLEDSAVYLCASSLWQGVSTDTQYFGPGTRLTVL.